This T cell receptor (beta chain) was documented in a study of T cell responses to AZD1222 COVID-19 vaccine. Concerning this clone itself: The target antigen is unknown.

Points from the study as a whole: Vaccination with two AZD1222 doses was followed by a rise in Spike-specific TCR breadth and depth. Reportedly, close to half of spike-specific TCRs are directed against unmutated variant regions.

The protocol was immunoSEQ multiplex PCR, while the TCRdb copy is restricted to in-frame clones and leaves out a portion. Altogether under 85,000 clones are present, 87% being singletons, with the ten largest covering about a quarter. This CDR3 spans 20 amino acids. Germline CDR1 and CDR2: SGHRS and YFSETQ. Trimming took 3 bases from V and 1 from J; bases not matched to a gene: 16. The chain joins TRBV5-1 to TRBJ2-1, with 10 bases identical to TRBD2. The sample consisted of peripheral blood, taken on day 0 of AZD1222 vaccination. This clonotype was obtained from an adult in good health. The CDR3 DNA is TGCGCCAGCAGCTCATTTACAAGACTAGCGGGTCCTGAGTCCTACAATGAGCAGTTCTTC. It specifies CASSSFTRLAGPESYNEQFF. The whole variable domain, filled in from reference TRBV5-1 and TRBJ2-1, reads KAGVTQTPRYLIKTRGQQVTLSCSPISGHRSVSWYQQTPGQGLQFLFEYFSETQRNKGNFPGRFSGRQFSNSRSEMNVSTLELGDSALYLCASSSFTRLAGPESYNEQFFGPGTRLTVL.